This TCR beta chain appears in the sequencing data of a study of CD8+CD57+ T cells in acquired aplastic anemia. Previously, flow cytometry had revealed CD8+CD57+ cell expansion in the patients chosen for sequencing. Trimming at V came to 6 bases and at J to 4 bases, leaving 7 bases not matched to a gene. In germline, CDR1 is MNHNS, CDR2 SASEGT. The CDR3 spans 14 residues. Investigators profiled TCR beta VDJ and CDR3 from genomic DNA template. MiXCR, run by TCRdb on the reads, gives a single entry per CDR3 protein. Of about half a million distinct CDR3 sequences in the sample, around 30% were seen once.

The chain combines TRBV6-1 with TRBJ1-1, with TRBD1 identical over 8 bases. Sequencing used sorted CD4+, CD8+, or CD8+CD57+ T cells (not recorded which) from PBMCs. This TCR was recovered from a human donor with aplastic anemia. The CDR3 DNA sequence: TGTGCCAGCAGGCAGGACAGGGAGGGCACTGAAGCTTTCTTT. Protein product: CASRQDREGTEAFF.